The following is a T cell receptor (beta chain) sequence with its context. Measured with immunoSEQ multiplex PCR; TCRdb has only the in-frame clones, and not every one. The sample comprises a few hundred thousand clones, approximately 86% of which are singletons, and around 7.9% rests with the top ten. The germline CDR1 and CDR2 sequences are MGHRA and YSYEKL. There are 19 residues in the CDR3. Trimming cost V 1 base and J 0 bases, with 21 bases left between them. This specimen comes from a study of blood T cell repertoires in COVID-19. The chain has TRBV4-1 and TRBJ1-1; unclear D gene. The origin of this receptor is a woman aged 60 to 75 who had recovered from COVID-19. The sample was PBMCs or T cells enriched from blood (not recorded which). The CDR3 reads CASSQATSNPDGMNTEAFF. CDR3 coding DNA: TGCGCCAGCAGCCAAGCCACTTCGAACCCGGACGGGATGAACACTGAAGCTTTCTTT.